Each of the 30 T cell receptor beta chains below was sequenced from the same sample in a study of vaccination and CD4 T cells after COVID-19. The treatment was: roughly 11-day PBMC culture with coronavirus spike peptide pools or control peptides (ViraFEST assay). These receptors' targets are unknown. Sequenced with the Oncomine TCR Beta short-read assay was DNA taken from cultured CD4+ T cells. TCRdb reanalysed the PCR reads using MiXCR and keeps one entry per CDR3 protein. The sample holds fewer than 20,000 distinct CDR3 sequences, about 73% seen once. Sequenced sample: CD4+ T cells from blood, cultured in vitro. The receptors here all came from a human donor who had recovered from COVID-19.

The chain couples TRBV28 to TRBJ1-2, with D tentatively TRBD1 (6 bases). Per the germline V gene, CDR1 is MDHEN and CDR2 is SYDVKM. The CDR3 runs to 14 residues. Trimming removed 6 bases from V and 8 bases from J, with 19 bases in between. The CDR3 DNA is TGTGCCAGCAGGGCCCCGCGTCTCAGGGGAGGCTACACCTTC. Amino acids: CASRAPRLRGGYTF.

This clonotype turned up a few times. This chain's CDR3 is CATSDGTPNQPQHF. DNA of the CDR3: TGTGCCACCAGTGATGGGACACCGAATCAGCCCCAGCATTTT. The genes are TRBV24-1 and TRBJ1-5; D perhaps matches TRBD1 (6 bases). V lost 3 bases and J 4 bases, leaving 9 bases between the germline ends. This CDR3 contains 14 residues. Germline V gene sequence: CDR1 KGHDR, CDR2 SFDVKD.

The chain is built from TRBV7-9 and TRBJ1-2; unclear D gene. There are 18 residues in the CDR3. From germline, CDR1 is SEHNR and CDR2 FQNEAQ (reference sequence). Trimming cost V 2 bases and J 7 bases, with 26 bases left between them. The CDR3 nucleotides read TGTGCCAGCAGCTTAATAACAGCTATCTCTTTGGTATCGGGTGGCTACACCTTC. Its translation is CASSLITAISLVSGGYTF. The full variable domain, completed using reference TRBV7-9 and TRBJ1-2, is DTGVSQNPRHKITKRGQNVTFRCDPISEHNRLYWYRQTLGQGPEFLTYFQNEAQLEKSRLLSDRFSAERPKGSFSTLEIQRTEQGDSAMYLCASSLITAISLVSGGYTFGSGTRLTVV.

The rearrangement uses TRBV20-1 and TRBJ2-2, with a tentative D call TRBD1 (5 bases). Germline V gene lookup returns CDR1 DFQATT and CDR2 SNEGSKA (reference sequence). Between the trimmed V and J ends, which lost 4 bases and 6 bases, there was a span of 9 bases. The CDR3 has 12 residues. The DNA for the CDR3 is TGCAGTGCTAACGGCAGGGCCGGGGAGCTGTTTTTT. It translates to CSANGRAGELFF.

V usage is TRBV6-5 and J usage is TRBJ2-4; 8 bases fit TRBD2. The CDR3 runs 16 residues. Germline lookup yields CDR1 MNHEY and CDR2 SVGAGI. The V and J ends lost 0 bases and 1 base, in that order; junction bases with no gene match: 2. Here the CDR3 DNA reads TGTGCCAGCAGTTACTCGACTAGCGCGGCCAAAAACATTCAGTACTTC. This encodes CASSYSTSAAKNIQYF.

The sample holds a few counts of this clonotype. CDR3 amino acids: CSVPSRLAGGRETQYF. The CDR3 DNA sequence: TGCAGTGTCCCGAGTCGGCTAGCGGGAGGGCGGGAGACCCAGTACTTC. The chain uses TRBV20-1 and TRBJ2-5, with TRBD2 identical over 12 bases. Germline V gives CDR1 DFQATT, CDR2 SNEGSKA (reference sequence). V was clipped by 7 bases and J by 5 bases; unmatched bases: 14. There are 16 residues in the CDR3.

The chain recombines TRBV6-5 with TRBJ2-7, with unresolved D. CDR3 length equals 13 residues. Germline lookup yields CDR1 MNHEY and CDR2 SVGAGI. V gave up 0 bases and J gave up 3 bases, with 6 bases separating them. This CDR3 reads CASSYSAVYEQYF. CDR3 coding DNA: TGTGCCAGCAGTTACTCGGCAGTCTACGAGCAGTACTTC.

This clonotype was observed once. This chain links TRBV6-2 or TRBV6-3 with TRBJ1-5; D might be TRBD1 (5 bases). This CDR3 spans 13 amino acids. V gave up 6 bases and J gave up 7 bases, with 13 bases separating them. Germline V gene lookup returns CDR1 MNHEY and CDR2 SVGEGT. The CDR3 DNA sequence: TGTGCCAGCAGATACATGGGGGGGCAGCCCCAGCATTTT. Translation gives CASRYMGGQPQHF.

CDR3 amino acids: CASLRDRGRRADTQYF. DNA of the CDR3: TGTGCCAGCCTACGCGACAGGGGGCGGAGGGCAGATACGCAGTATTTT. V usage is TRBV2 and J usage is TRBJ2-3, with 10 bases lining up with TRBD1. CDR1 is SNHLY, CDR2 FYNNEI, per germline. V shed 8 bases, J shed 4 bases, and the junction held 12 bases outside the gene matches. CDR3 length: 16 amino acids.

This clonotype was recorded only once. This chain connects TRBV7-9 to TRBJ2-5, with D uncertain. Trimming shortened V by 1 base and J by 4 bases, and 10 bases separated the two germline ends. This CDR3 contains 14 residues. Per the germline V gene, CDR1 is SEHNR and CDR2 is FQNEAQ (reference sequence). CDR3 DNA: TGTGCCAGCAGCTTAGTTGGGTCCCCAGAGACCCAGTACTTC. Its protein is CASSLVGSPETQYF.

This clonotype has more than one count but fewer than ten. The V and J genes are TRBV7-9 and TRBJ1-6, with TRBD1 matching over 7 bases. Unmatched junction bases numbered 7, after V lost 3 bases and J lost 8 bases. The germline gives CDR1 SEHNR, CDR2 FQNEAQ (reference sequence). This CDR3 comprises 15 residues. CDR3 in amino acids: CASSLPDRADSPLHF. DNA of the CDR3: TGTGCCAGCAGCTTGCCCGACAGGGCGGATTCACCCCTCCACTTT. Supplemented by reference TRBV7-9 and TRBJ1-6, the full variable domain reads DTGVSQNPRHKITKRGQNVTFRCDPISEHNRLYWYRQTLGQGPEFLTYFQNEAQLEKSRLLSDRFSAERPKGSFSTLEIQRTEQGDSAMYLCASSLPDRADSPLHFGNGTRLTVT.

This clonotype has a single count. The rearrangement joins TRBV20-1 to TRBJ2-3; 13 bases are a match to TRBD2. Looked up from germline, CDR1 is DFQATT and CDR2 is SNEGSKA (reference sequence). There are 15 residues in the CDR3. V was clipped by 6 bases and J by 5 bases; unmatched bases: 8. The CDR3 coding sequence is TGCAGTGCAATAACTAGCGGGAGGGCGGTAGATACGCAGTATTTT. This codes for CSAITSGRAVDTQYF.

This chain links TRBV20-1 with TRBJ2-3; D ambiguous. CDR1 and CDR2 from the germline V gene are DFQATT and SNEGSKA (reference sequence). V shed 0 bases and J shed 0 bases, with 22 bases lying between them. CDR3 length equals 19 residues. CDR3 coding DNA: TGCAGTGCTAGAGACCCGGGTCTTTGGTTGCGGAGTAGCACAGATACGCAGTATTTT. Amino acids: CSARDPGLWLRSSTDTQYF.

The CDR3 protein is CASSTRQGIMGAEAFF. The CDR3 DNA reads TGTGCCAGCAGTACAAGACAGGGAATAATGGGGGCTGAAGCTTTCTTT. This rearrangement joins TRBV25-1 to TRBJ1-1, with 7 positions matching TRBD1. The CDR3 is made up of 16 amino acids. Trimming at V came to 5 bases and at J to 6 bases, leaving 15 bases not matched to a gene. Germline CDR1 and CDR2: MGHDK and SYGVNS.

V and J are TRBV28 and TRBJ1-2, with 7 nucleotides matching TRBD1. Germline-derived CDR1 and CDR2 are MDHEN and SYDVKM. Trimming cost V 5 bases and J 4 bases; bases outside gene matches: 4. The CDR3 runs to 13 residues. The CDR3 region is CASSPDRIYGYTF. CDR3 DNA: TGTGCCAGCAGTCCGGACAGGATCTATGGCTACACCTTC.

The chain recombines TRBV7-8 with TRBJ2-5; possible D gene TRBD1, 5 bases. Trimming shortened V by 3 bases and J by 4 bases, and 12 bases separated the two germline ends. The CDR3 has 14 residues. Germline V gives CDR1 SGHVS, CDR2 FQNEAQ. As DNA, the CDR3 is TGTGCCAGCAGCTTCGACAGAAATCGAGAGACCCAGTACTTC. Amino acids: CASSFDRNRETQYF.

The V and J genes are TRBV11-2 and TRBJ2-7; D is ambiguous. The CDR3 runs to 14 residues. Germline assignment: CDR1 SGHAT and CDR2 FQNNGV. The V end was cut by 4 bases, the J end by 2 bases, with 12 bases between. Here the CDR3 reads CASSSPREAYEQYF. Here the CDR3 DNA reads TGTGCCAGCAGCTCCCCCCGAGAGGCCTACGAGCAGTACTTC.

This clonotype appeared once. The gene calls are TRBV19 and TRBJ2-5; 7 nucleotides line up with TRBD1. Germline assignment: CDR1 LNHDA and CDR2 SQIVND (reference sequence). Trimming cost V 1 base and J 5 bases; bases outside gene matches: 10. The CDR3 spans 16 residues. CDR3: CASSIARQGPGETQYF. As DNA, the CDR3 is TGTGCCAGTAGTATAGCCCGACAGGGTCCGGGGGAGACCCAGTACTTC.

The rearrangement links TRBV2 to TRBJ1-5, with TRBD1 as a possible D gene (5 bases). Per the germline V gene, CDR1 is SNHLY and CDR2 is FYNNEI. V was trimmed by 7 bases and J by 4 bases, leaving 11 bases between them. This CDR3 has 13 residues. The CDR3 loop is CASNQEGNQPQHF. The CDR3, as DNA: TGTGCCAGCAACCAGGAGGGGAATCAGCCCCAGCATTTT.

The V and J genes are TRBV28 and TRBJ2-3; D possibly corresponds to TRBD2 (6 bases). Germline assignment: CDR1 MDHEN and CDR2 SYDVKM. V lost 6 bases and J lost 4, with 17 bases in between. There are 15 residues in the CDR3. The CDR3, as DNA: TGTGCCAGCAGCGGGGGTCGAGGGTCATCAGATACGCAGTATTTT. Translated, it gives CASSGGRGSSDTQYF.

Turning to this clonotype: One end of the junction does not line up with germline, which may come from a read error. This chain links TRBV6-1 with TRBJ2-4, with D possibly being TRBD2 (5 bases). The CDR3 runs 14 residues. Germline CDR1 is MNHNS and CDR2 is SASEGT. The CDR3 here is CAISEEGGKNIQYF. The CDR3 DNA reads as TGTGCCATCAGTGAAGAGGGCGGCAAAAACATTCAGTACTTC.

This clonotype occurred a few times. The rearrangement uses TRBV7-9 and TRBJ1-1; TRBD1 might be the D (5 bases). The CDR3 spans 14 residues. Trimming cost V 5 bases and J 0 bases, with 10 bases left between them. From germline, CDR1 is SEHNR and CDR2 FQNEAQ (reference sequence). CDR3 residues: CASSLWGMNTEAFF. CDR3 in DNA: TGTGCCAGCAGCCTCTGGGGGATGAACACTGAAGCTTTCTTT.

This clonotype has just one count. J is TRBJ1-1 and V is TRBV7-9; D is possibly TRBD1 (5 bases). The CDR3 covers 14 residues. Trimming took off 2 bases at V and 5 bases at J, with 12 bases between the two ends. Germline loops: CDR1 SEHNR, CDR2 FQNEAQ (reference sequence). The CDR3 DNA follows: TGTGCCAGCAGCTTACGGGGTAAGGGGACTGAAGCTTTCTTT. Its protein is CASSLRGKGTEAFF.

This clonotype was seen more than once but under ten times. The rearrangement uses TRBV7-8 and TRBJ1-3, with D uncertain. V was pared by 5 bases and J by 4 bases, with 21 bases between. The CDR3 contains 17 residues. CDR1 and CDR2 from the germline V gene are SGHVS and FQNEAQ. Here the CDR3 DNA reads TGTGCCAGCAGCCGGACGCGAGCCTACCTTCGCGGAAACACCATATATTTT. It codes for CASSRTRAYLRGNTIYF. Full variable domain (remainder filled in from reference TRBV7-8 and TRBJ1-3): GAGVSQSPRYKVAKRGQDVALRCDPISGHVSLFWYQQALGQGPEFLTYFQNEAQLDKSGLPSDRFFAERPEGSVSTLKIQRTQQEDSAVYLCASSRTRAYLRGNTIYFGEGSWLTVV.

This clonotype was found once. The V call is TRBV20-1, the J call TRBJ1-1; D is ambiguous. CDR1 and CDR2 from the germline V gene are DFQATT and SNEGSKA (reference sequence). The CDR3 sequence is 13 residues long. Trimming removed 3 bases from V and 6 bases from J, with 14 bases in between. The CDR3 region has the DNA TGCAGTGCTAGCGTCGGCTTGGCGGCTGAAGCTTTCTTT. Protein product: CSASVGLAAEAFF.

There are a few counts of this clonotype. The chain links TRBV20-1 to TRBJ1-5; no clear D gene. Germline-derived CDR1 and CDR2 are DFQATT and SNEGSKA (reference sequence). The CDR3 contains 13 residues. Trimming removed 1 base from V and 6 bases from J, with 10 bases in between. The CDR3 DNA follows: TGCAGTGCTAGAGGGGCAGTGAGTCAGCCCCAGCATTTT. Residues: CSARGAVSQPQHF.

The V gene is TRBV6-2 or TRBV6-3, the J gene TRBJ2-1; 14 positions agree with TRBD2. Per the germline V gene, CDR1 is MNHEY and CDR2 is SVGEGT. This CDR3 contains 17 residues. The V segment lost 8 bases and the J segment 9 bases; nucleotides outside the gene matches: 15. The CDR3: CASQFRSTSGRGSEQFF. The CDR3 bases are TGTGCCAGCCAGTTTCGCTCGACTAGCGGGAGGGGGAGTGAGCAGTTCTTC.

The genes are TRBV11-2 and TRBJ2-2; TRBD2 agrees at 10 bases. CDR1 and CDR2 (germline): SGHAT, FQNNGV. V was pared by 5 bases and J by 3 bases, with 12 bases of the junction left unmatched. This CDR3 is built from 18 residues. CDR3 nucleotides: TGTGCCAGCAGCCGAAATTTACCTAGCGGGGGATACACCGGGGAGCTGTTTTTT. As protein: CASSRNLPSGGYTGELFF.

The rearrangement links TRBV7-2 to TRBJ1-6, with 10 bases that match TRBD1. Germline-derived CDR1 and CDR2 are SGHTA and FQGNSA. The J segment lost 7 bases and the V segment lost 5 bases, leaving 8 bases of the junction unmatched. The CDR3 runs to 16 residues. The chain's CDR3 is CASSITKGQGNSPLHF. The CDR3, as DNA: TGTGCCAGCAGCATAACCAAGGGACAGGGGAATTCACCCCTCCACTTT.

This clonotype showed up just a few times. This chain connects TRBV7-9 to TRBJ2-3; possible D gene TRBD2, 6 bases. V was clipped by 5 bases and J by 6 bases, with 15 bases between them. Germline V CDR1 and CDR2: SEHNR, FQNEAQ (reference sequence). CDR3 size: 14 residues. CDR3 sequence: CASSLLGLPDTQYF. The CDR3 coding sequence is TGTGCCAGCAGCCTATTGGGACTCCCGGATACGCAGTATTTT.